The present TCR beta chain was sequenced within a study of graft-versus-host responses after intestinal transplantation. Study findings and constraints: The highest levels of circulating GvH clones went along with early declines in HvG clones after transplant. Allografts of one patient group, those with graft-donor T cell macrochimerism, had high graft-versus-host to host-versus-graft clonal ratios.

Measured with immunoSEQ multiplex PCR; TCRdb has only the in-frame clones, and not every one. The sample gives 65,000 to 85,000 clones, roughly 92% of which show up once; roughly 6.3% is in the top ten. Concerning this clone itself: Its antigen is currently unknown.

CDR3 length: 13 residues. Trimming removed 6 bases at V and 4 bases at J, with 9 bases between. Germline CDR1 and CDR2: MNHNS and SASEGT. The rearrangement joins TRBV6-1 to TRBJ2-2; a possible D gene is TRBD2 (6 bases). The sequence was obtained from a human patient who received an intestinal transplant, so some T cells may come from the graft donor. Sequenced here: bone marrow, sampled around 720 days after intestinal transplantation. The CDR3 nucleotides are TGTGCCAGCAGAAGGGAGGCCACCGGGGAGCTGTTTTTT. This translates into CASRREATGELFF.